This passage covers 27 T cell receptor beta chains from one sample sequenced in a study of somatic mutations in cytotoxic T cells in rheumatoid arthritis. The data were produced by immunoSEQ multiplex PCR, yet TCRdb's version contains in-frame clones alone and is incomplete. The table includes over 15,000 clones, 60% to 85% detected once. Sequences were obtained from CD8+ T cells sorted from blood. The receptors were sampled from an adult with rheumatoid arthritis.

The V and J genes are TRBV4-1 and TRBJ1-2; TRBD1 might be the D (5 bases). The CDR3 totals 15 residues. V lost 1 base and J lost 7, with 16 bases in between. Germline loops: CDR1 MGHRA, CDR2 YSYEKL. In DNA form, the CDR3 reads TGCGCCAGCAGCCAAGTTGTAGGGGTGGGCTTTGGCTACACCTTC. The encoded protein is CASSQVVGVGFGYTF.

The rearrangement joins TRBV19 to TRBJ1-6; D is perhaps TRBD1 (5 bases). The CDR3 totals 16 residues. Trimming cost V 6 bases and J 3 bases, with 15 bases left between them. Germline CDR1 reads LNHDA; CDR2 reads SQIVND (reference sequence). CDR3 nucleotide sequence: TGTGCCAGTAGGAATATAGGGGTTAACTATAATTCACCCCTCCACTTT. Protein product: CASRNIGVNYNSPLHF.

This rearrangement joins TRBV7-9 to TRBJ2-3; D may correspond to TRBD1 or TRBD2 (5 bases each). Germline V gene lookup returns CDR1 SEHNR and CDR2 FQNEAQ (reference sequence). The ends were cut back, 3 bases at V and 0 bases at J, with 10 bases in the middle. The length of the CDR3 is 15 residues. CDR3 loop: CASSLGPTSTDTQYF. The CDR3 DNA sequence: TGTGCCAGCAGCTTGGGACCGACTAGCACAGATACGCAGTATTTT.

The rearrangement uses TRBV4-1 and TRBJ1-2, with TRBD1 matching 12 bases. V lost 5 bases to trimming and J lost 2 bases; unmatched junction nucleotides: 6. The germline gives CDR1 MGHRA, CDR2 YSYEKL. The CDR3 has 16 residues. CDR3 DNA: TGCGCCAGCAGCGGAACCGGGACAGGGGGCAACTATGGCTACACCTTC. This codes for CASSGTGTGGNYGYTF.

The rearrangement uses TRBV5-5 and TRBJ2-1, with no clear D. This CDR3 spans 15 amino acids. Germline CDR1 and CDR2: SGHKS and YYEKEE (reference sequence). Deletions cut 2 bases from V and 0 bases from J, with 9 bases between. The CDR3 spells CASSFEPSSYNEQFF. The DNA for the CDR3 is TGTGCCAGCAGCTTTGAACCGAGCTCCTACAATGAGCAGTTCTTC.

V gene TRBV30 combines with J gene TRBJ1-1; D gene ambiguous. Germline lookup yields CDR1 GTSNPN and CDR2 SVGIG (reference sequence). The CDR3 spans 11 residues. The V end lost 0 bases, the J end lost 8 bases, and 7 bases lay between the germline ends. The DNA for the CDR3 is TGTGCCTGGAGTGTGGGCAGCGAAGCTTTCTTT. This encodes CAWSVGSEAFF.

Sample share makes this clone large. CDR3 DNA sequence: TGTGCCAGCAGTGACGGACAGGATCGCGGGGAGCTGTTTTTT. Its protein is CASSDGQDRGELFF. V usage is TRBV6-1 and J usage is TRBJ2-2, with TRBD1 identical over 7 bases. The CDR3 has 14 amino acids. Germline V gene data show CDR1 as MNHNS and CDR2 as SASEGT. The V segment lost 3 bases and the J segment 7 bases; nucleotides outside the gene matches: 5.

This chain uses TRBV9 with TRBJ2-2; D is possibly TRBD1 or TRBD2 (6 bases each). Trimming shortened V by 4 bases and J by 0 bases, and 16 bases separated the two germline ends. The CDR3 sequence is 17 residues long. Germline lookup yields CDR1 SGDLS and CDR2 YYNGEE. CDR3 bases: TGTGCCAGCAGCTCCCCGAGGGGGGTTGCGAACACCGGGGAGCTGTTTTTT. Its translation: CASSSPRGVANTGELFF.

The rearrangement uses TRBV6-1 and TRBJ2-7; TRBD1 aligns across 7 bases. CDR1 is MNHNS, CDR2 SASEGT, per germline. The CDR3 loop spans 15 amino acids. Unmatched junction bases numbered 9, after V lost 4 bases and J lost 3 bases. The CDR3 nucleotides read TGTGCCAGCAGTGGGCCAGACAGGGTGTTCTACGAGCAGTACTTC. Translating gives CASSGPDRVFYEQYF.

The chain uses TRBV6-5 and TRBJ1-5; D is possibly TRBD1 (6 bases). V was cut by 0 bases and J by 5 bases, with 8 bases left in between. The CDR3 spans 14 residues. CDR1 is MNHEY and CDR2 is SVGAGI in the germline V gene. The CDR3 bases are TGTGCCAGCAGTTACTCGGACAGCTATCAGCCCCAGCATTTT. The encoded protein is CASSYSDSYQPQHF.

The CDR3 DNA is TGCAGCGCTGGGACCGGATCCCCTAACTATGGCTACACCTTC. This sequence encodes CSAGTGSPNYGYTF. V gene TRBV29-1 combines with J gene TRBJ1-2; D is possibly TRBD1 (5 bases). The CDR3 runs to 14 residues. Germline CDR1 reads SQVTM; CDR2 reads ANQGSEA. Trimming cost V 7 bases and J 0 bases, with 15 bases left between them.

This chain joins TRBV29-1 and TRBJ2-2; D is undetermined. CDR1 SQVTM and CDR2 ANQGSEA come from the germline V gene. The CDR3 loop spans 13 amino acids. Trimming took off 5 bases at V and 0 bases at J, with 7 bases between the two ends. The CDR3 DNA reads TGCAGCGTTAGGACCCCGAACACCGGGGAGCTGTTTTTT. Residues: CSVRTPNTGELFF.

This clone was picked up one time. The chain joins TRBV5-5 to TRBJ2-7, with D possibly matching TRBD1 (5 bases). Germline values: CDR1 SGHKS, CDR2 YYEKEE (reference sequence). CDR3 size: 14 residues. Trimming removed 4 bases from V and 1 base from J, with 12 bases in between. CDR3 residues: CASSDGPGSYEQYF. CDR3 in DNA: TGTGCCAGCAGCGATGGCCCAGGGTCCTACGAGCAGTACTTC.

The chain carries TRBV19 and TRBJ1-5; maybe TRBD1 (5 bases). With 5 bases removed from V and 5 bases from J, the gap between germline ends came to 16 bases. Looked up from germline, CDR1 is LNHDA and CDR2 is SQIVND (reference sequence). This CDR3 is built from 15 residues. This CDR3 reads CASSANAGAHQPQHF. For the CDR3, the DNA is TGTGCCAGTAGTGCCAATGCCGGGGCTCATCAGCCCCAGCATTTT.

The gene calls are TRBV25-1 and TRBJ1-4; D is ambiguous. The CDR3 contains 14 residues. Germline CDR1 and CDR2: MGHDK and SYGVNS. V lost 2 bases, J lost 2 bases, and 6 bases lay in between. The CDR3 nucleotides read TGTGCCAGCAGTGAAGGTATCACTAATGAAAAACTGTTTTTT. It translates to CASSEGITNEKLFF.

The V gene is TRBV6-1, the J gene TRBJ2-3, with D perhaps matching TRBD2 (5 bases). The CDR3 covers 16 residues. Trimming removed 2 bases from V and 4 bases from J, with 16 bases in between. CDR1 and CDR2 (germline): MNHNS, SASEGT. This CDR3 reads CASSELGQRVADTQYF. The CDR3 DNA reads as TGTGCCAGCAGTGAATTAGGGCAGAGGGTGGCAGATACGCAGTATTTT.

V gene TRBV7-9 combines with J gene TRBJ2-5; 7 bases are shared with TRBD1. The CDR3 loop spans 16 amino acids. Looked up from germline, CDR1 is SEHNR and CDR2 is FQNEAQ (reference sequence). The J segment lost 1 base and the V segment lost 3 bases, leaving 8 bases of the junction unmatched. The CDR3 region has the DNA TGTGCCAGCAGCTTTGCCCTCCGGGACAGCCAAGAGACCCAGTACTTC. It is translated as CASSFALRDSQETQYF.

The chain has TRBV10-2 and TRBJ1-5; weak D call: TRBD1 (5 bases). The length of the CDR3 is 14 residues. Germline V lookup: CDR1 WSHSY, CDR2 SAAADI. Trimming took 6 bases from V and 5 from J, leaving 14 bases between them. This CDR3 is CASRGPSTHQPQHF. The CDR3 nucleotides read TGCGCCAGCAGGGGGCCTTCGACCCATCAGCCCCAGCATTTT.

This sequence joins TRBV7-9 and TRBJ2-1; 7 positions agree with TRBD1. The V and J ends lost 5 bases and 3 bases, in that order; junction bases with no gene match: 10. Per the germline V gene, CDR1 is SEHNR and CDR2 is FQNEAQ (reference sequence). The CDR3 has 16 residues. The CDR3 bases are TGTGCCAGCAGCACAGAGGGACAGCTAAACTACAATGAGCAGTTCTTC. This gives the protein CASSTEGQLNYNEQFF.

This chain uses TRBV19 with TRBJ2-1, with 8 nucleotides matching TRBD1. The V and J ends lost 6 bases and 3 bases, in that order; junction bases with no gene match: 1. The CDR3 totals 13 residues. Germline CDR1 reads LNHDA; CDR2 reads SQIVND (reference sequence). This CDR3 is CASSRGLYNEQFF. CDR3 bases: TGTGCCAGTAGCAGGGGGCTCTACAATGAGCAGTTCTTC.

The chain links TRBV4-1 to TRBJ2-3; TRBD2 might be the D (7 bases). The germline V gene has CDR1 MGHRA and CDR2 YSYEKL. Deletions cut 4 bases from V and 1 base from J, with 15 bases between. CDR3 length: 16 amino acids. The CDR3, as DNA: TGCGCCAGCAGCCCCTCGGCGCGGGGGCGCACAGATACGCAGTATTTT. Its protein product is CASSPSARGRTDTQYF.

The rearrangement joins TRBV30 to TRBJ2-7; either TRBD1 or TRBD2 may supply D (5 bases each). The CDR3 runs 11 residues. Germline V gene lookup returns CDR1 GTSNPN and CDR2 SVGIG (reference sequence). Between the trimmed V and J ends, which lost 5 bases and 9 bases, there was a span of 14 bases. The CDR3 here is CAWGDGPRQYF. The CDR3 coding sequence is TGTGCCTGGGGGGACGGACCTAGGCAGTACTTC.

This rearrangement joins TRBV11-3 to TRBJ2-5; D gene uncertain. The V end lost 1 base, the J end lost 3 bases, and 12 bases lay between the germline ends. The V gene's germline CDR1 is SGHNT and CDR2 YENEEA. The CDR3 sequence is 15 residues long. CDR3 DNA sequence: TGTGCCAGCAGCTTAGGCGAGACCCCGAAAGAGACCCAGTACTTC. Translating it yields CASSLGETPKETQYF.

This clone was seen a few times. The chain recombines TRBV7-9 with TRBJ2-1; no firm D call. With 9 bases removed from V and 6 bases from J, the gap between germline ends came to 9 bases. The CDR3 has 11 residues. Germline values: CDR1 SEHNR, CDR2 FQNEAQ (reference sequence). This chain's CDR3 is CASDESNEQFF. As DNA, the CDR3 is TGTGCCAGTGACGAGTCCAATGAGCAGTTCTTC.

The chain carries TRBV27 and TRBJ2-2; D is unresolved. In germline, CDR1 is MNHEY, CDR2 SMNVEV (reference sequence). The ends were cut back, 3 bases at V and 3 bases at J, with 2 bases in the middle. This CDR3 region has 12 residues. CDR3 DNA sequence: TGTGCCAGCAGTTTGGACACCGGGGAGCTGTTTTTT. It translates to CASSLDTGELFF.

The chain combines TRBV29-1 with TRBJ2-2; 9 positions match TRBD1. Germline-derived CDR1 and CDR2 are SQVTM and ANQGSEA. The J segment lost 5 bases and the V segment lost 7 bases, leaving 17 bases of the junction unmatched. This CDR3 contains 17 residues. The CDR3 sequence: CSAQLRDRARGTGELFF. The CDR3 coding sequence is TGCAGCGCACAACTCCGGGACAGGGCACGGGGGACCGGGGAGCTGTTTTTT.

The V gene is TRBV5-6, the J gene TRBJ1-6, with 7 bases matching TRBD1. The length of the CDR3 is 13 residues. V lost 3 bases, J lost 9 bases, and 3 bases stayed unmatched. The germline V gene has CDR1 SGHDT and CDR2 YYEEEE. The CDR3 protein is CASSWGDSSPLHF. For the CDR3, the DNA is TGTGCCAGCAGCTGGGGGGACAGTTCACCCCTCCACTTT.